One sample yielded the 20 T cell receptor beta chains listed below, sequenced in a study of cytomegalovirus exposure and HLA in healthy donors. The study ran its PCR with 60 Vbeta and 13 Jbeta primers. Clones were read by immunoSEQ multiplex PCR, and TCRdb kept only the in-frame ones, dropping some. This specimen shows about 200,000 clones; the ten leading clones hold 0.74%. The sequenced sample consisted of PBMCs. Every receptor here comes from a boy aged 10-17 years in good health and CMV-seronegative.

The CDR3 DNA reads as TGTGCCAGCAGCTTGTCTTCAGGGGTGAAATCACCCCTCCACTTT. Its protein is CASSLSSGVKSPLHF. The chain recombines TRBV5-8 with TRBJ1-6; the D gene is possibly TRBD1 (6 bases). Trimming pared 1 base from V and 10 bases from J, leaving 15 bases between. Germline V gives CDR1 SGHTS, CDR2 YDEGEE. The CDR3 runs to 15 residues.

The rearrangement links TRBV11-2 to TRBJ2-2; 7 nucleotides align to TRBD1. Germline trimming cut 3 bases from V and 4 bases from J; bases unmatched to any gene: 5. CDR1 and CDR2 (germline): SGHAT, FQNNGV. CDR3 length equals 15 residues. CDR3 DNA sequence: TGTGCCAGCAGCTTCGACAGGGTGGGCACCGGGGAGCTGTTTTTT. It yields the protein CASSFDRVGTGELFF.

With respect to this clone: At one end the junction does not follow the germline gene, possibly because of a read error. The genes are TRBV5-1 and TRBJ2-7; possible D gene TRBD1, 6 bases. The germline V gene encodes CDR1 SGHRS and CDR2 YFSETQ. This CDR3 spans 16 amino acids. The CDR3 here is CASSLVAGTSTYGQYF. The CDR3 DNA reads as TGCGCCAGCAGCTTGGTTGCCGGGACATCTACCTACGGGCAGTACTTC.

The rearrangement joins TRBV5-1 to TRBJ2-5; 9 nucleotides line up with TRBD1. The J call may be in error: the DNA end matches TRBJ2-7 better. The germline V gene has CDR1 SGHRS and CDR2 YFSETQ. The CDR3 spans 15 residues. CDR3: CASSLRTGATYEQYF. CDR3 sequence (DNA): TGCGCCAGCAGCTTGCGGACAGGGGCCACCTACGAGCAGTACTTC.

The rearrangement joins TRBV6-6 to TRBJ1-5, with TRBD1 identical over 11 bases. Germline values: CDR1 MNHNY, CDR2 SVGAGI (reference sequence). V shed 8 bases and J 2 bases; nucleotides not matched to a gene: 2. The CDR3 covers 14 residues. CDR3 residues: CASSGQGGNQPQHF. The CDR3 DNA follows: TGTGCCAGCTCGGGACAGGGGGGCAATCAGCCCCAGCATTTT.

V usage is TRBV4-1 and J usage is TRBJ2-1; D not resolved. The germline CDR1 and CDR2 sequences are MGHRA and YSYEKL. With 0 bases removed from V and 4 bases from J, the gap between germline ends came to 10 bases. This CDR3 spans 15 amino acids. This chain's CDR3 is CASSQDTQTYNEQFF. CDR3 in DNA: TGCGCCAGCAGCCAAGATACGCAGACTTACAATGAGCAGTTCTTC.

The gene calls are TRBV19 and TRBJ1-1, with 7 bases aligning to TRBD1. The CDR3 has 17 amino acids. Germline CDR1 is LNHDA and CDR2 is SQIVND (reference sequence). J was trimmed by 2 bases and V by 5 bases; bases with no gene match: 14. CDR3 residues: CASSVSSGTATNTEAFF. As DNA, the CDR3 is TGTGCCAGTAGTGTCAGCTCCGGGACAGCAACCAACACTGAAGCTTTCTTT.

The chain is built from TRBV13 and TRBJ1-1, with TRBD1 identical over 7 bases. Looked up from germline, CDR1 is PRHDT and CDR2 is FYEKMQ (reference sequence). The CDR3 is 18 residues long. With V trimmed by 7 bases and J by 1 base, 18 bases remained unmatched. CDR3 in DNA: TGTGCCAGCACCCTGAGAGGGACAGAGAGAAAAGGGAACACTGAAGCTTTCTTT. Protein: CASTLRGTERKGNTEAFF.

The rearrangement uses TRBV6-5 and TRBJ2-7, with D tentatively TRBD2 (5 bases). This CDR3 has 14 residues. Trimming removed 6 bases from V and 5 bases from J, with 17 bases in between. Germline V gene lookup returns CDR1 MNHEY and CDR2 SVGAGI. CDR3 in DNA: TGTGCCAGCAGCCCCCGGACTTCTTTGGACGAGCAGTACTTC. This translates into CASSPRTSLDEQYF.

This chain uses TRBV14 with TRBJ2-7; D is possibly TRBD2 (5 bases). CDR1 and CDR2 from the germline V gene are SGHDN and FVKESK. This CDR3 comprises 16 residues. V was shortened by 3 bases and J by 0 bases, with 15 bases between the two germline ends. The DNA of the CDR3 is TGTGCCAGCAGCCAGTCAAGACTAACGAGCTCCTACGAGCAGTACTTC. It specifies CASSQSRLTSSYEQYF.

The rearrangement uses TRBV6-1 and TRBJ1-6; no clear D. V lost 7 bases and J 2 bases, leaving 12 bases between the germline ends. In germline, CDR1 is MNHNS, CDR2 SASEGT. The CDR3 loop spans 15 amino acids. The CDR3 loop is CASTQIWPYNSPLHF. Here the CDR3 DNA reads TGTGCCAGCACCCAGATCTGGCCCTATAATTCACCCCTCCACTTT.

This CDR3 reads CASSSSTGMKDEQYF. The CDR3 bases are TGTGCCAGCAGTTCATCGACAGGGATGAAGGACGAGCAGTACTTC. The rearrangement joins TRBV27 to TRBJ2-5; 7 bases map to TRBD1. The DNA end is more similar to TRBJ2-7, so the J call may be wrong. Germline loops: CDR1 MNHEY, CDR2 SMNVEV (reference sequence). This CDR3 contains 15 residues.

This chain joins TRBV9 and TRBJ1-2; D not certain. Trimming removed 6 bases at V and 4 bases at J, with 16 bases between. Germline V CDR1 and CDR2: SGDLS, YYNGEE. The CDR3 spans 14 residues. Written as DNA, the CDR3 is TGTGCCAGCACCCCAGACGGAGCAGTCTATGGCTACACCTTC. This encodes CASTPDGAVYGYTF.

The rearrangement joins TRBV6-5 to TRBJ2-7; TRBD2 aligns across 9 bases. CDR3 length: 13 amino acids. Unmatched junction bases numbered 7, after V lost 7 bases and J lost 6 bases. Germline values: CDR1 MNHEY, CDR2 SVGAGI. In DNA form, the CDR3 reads TGTGCCAGCACCGGAGCGGGGGGAGGCGAGCAGTACTTC. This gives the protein CASTGAGGGEQYF.

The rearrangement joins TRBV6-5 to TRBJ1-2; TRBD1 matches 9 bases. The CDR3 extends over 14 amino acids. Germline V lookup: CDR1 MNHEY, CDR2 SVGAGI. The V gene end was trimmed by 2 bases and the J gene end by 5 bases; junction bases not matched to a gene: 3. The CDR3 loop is CASSYGTGWYGYTF. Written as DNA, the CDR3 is TGTGCCAGCAGTTACGGGACAGGGTGGTATGGCTACACCTTC.

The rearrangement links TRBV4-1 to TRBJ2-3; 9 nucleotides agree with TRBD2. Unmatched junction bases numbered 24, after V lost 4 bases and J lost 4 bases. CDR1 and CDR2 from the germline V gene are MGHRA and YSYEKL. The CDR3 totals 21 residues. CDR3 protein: CASSRLAGISSQAGGPDTQYF. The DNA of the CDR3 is TGCGCCAGCAGCCGGCTAGCGGGGATCAGCAGCCAAGCGGGCGGGCCAGATACGCAGTATTTT.

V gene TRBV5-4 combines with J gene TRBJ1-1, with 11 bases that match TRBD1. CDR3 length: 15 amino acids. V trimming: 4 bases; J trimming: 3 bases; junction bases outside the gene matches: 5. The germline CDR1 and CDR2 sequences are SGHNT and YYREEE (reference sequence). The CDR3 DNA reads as TGTGCCAGCAGCCACCCGGGACAGGGGGACACTGAAGCTTTCTTT. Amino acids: CASSHPGQGDTEAFF.

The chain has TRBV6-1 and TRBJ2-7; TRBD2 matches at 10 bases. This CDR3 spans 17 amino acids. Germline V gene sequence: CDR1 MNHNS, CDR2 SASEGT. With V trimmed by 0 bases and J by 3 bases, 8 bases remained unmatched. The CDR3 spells CASSEAGRLAGYYEQYF. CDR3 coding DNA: TGTGCCAGCAGTGAAGCAGGGAGACTAGCGGGTTACTACGAGCAGTACTTC.

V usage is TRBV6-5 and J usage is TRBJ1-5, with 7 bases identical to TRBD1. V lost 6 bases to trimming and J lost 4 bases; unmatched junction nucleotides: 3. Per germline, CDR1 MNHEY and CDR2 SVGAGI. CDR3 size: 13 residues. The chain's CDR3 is CASRGRGNQPQHF. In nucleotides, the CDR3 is TGTGCCAGCAGGGGCAGGGGGAATCAGCCCCAGCATTTT.

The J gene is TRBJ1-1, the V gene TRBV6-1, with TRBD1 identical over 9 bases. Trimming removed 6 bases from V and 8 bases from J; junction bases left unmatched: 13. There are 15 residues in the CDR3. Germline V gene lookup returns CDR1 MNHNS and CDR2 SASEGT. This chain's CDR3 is CASSPSKTGGKEAFF. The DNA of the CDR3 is TGTGCCAGCAGCCCCTCAAAGACAGGGGGAAAGGAAGCTTTCTTT.